One sample yielded the 19 T cell receptor beta chains listed below, sequenced in a study of OX40 agonist ivuxolimab in advanced cancers. Generated by immunoSEQ multiplex PCR, the TCRdb table keeps only in-frame clones and is missing some. The table shows fewer than 90,000 clones, with about 91% occurring only once. This sample comprised CD4+ or CD8+ T cells sorted from blood, obtained in a trial of the OX40 agonist ivuxolimab. The source of these receptors is an adult with an advanced solid tumor such as melanoma, head and neck, liver or kidney cancer.

This rearrangement joins TRBV28 to TRBJ2-5; 12 positions agree with TRBD2. Germline CDR1 is MDHEN and CDR2 is SYDVKM. With 4 bases clipped from V and 5 bases from J, the junction kept 14 bases outside the gene matches. CDR3 length: 18 amino acids. The CDR3 reads CASSSLRLAGGPGETQYF. As DNA, the CDR3 is TGTGCCAGCAGTTCCCTGCGGCTAGCGGGAGGGCCTGGGGAGACCCAGTACTTC.

The chain has TRBV28 and TRBJ1-5; unclear D gene. The V end was cut by 7 bases, the J end by 4 bases, with 17 bases between. The CDR3 spans 15 residues. Per germline, CDR1 MDHEN and CDR2 SYDVKM. The CDR3 reads CASIPWRAPNQPQHF. The CDR3 region has the DNA TGTGCCAGCATCCCCTGGAGGGCGCCGAATCAGCCCCAGCATTTT.

The table lists this clone with a count of one. The CDR3, as DNA: TGTGCCAGCAGTGGACAGGGCACAGATACGCAGTATTTT. It codes for CASSGQGTDTQYF. The V and J genes are TRBV6-4 and TRBJ2-3; perhaps TRBD1 as D (6 bases). Germline V gene lookup returns CDR1 MRHNA and CDR2 SNTAGT. V lost 4 bases and J lost 1, with 6 bases in between. The CDR3 has 13 residues.

V gene TRBV7-2 combines with J gene TRBJ2-5; the D gene is possibly TRBD1 (6 bases). V was clipped by 4 bases and J by 4 bases, with 22 bases between them. Germline V gene sequence: CDR1 SGHTA, CDR2 FQGNSA. This CDR3 spans 17 amino acids. In nucleotides, the CDR3 is TGTGCCAGCAGCTGGAGGACAGCAATTTCACCGGGAGAGACCCAGTACTTC. As protein: CASSWRTAISPGETQYF.

The chain couples TRBV2 to TRBJ2-5, with 9 positions matching TRBD1. Trimming took 6 bases from V and 9 from J; bases not matched to a gene: 17. From germline, CDR1 is SNHLY and CDR2 FYNNEI. This CDR3 is built from 16 residues. This chain's CDR3 is CASRAFGLRDRVPQYF. CDR3 nucleotides: TGTGCCAGCAGGGCCTTTGGCCTCCGGGACAGGGTTCCCCAGTACTTC.

J is TRBJ2-2 and V is TRBV14, with 10 bases that match TRBD2. With V trimmed by 1 base and J by 7 bases, 12 bases remained unmatched. In germline, CDR1 is SGHDN, CDR2 FVKESK. The CDR3 length is 18 residues. This CDR3 reads CASSQAPAGGPLGGELFF. The CDR3 DNA reads TGTGCCAGCAGCCAAGCTCCAGCGGGAGGGCCCTTAGGCGGGGAGCTGTTTTTT.

This clone came up once. V usage is TRBV6-1 and J usage is TRBJ1-3; D gene uncertain. The V end lost 2 bases, the J end lost 0 bases, and 8 bases lay between the germline ends. The CDR3 loop spans 15 amino acids. The germline gives CDR1 MNHNS, CDR2 SASEGT. The CDR3 DNA reads as TGTGCCAGCAGTGAACCGCGTAGCTCTGGAAACACCATATATTTT. This sequence encodes CASSEPRSSGNTIYF.

This chain uses TRBV9 with TRBJ2-2, with 9 bases that match TRBD2. The J segment lost 6 bases and the V segment lost 0 bases, leaving 6 bases of the junction unmatched. The CDR3 has 16 amino acids. The V gene's germline CDR1 is SGDLS and CDR2 YYNGEE. CDR3 nucleotide sequence: TGTGCCAGCAGCGTAGGGGTAGCGGGAGCTGCCGGGGAGCTGTTTTTT. This translates into CASSVGVAGAAGELFF.

The chain couples TRBV25-1 to TRBJ2-2, with D perhaps TRBD1 (6 bases). Germline V gene sequence: CDR1 MGHDK, CDR2 SYGVNS. V shed 5 bases and J shed 6 bases, with 10 bases lying between them. This CDR3 has 13 residues. CDR3 bases: TGTGCCAGCAGTAAACAGGGTTCCGGGGAGCTGTTTTTT. Translating gives CASSKQGSGELFF.

V gene TRBV2 combines with J gene TRBJ2-3; possible D gene TRBD2, 5 bases. The V end lost 2 bases, the J end lost 4 bases, and 10 bases lay between the germline ends. Germline values: CDR1 SNHLY, CDR2 FYNNEI. This CDR3 is built from 14 residues. The CDR3 nucleotides read TGTGCCAGCAGTGAACTAGCAATCTCAGATACGCAGTATTTT. The encoded protein is CASSELAISDTQYF.

The genes are TRBV2 and TRBJ1-5, with D perhaps TRBD1 (5 bases). Germline V CDR1 and CDR2: SNHLY, FYNNEI. The CDR3 covers 15 residues. V dropped 5 bases and J dropped 1 base, with 12 bases sitting between them. In DNA form, the CDR3 reads TGTGCCAGCAGTTCGGGGCAGGAGAGCAATCAGCCCCAGCATTTT. This gives the protein CASSSGQESNQPQHF. The full variable domain, with the rest looked up from reference TRBV2 and TRBJ1-5, is EPEVTQTPSHQVTQMGQEVILRCVPISNHLYFYWYRQILGQKVEFLVSFYNNEISEKSEIFDDQFSVERPDGSNFTLKIRSTKLEDSAMYFCASSSGQESNQPQHFGDGTRLSIL.

This chain joins TRBV10-3 and TRBJ1-1; 10 positions match TRBD1. The CDR3 extends over 15 amino acids. Germline V CDR1 and CDR2: ENHRY, SYGVKD. V was clipped by 4 bases and J by 7 bases; unmatched bases: 9. The CDR3: CAISGGTGEAFEAFF. The CDR3 nucleotides are TGTGCCATCAGTGGGGGGACAGGGGAGGCTTTTGAAGCTTTCTTT.

In the case of this clone: The same CDR3 also results from other DNA sequences found in this sample. V is TRBV5-4 and J is TRBJ2-7; D not certain. CDR1 SGHNT and CDR2 YYREEE come from the germline V gene (reference sequence). V was clipped by 0 bases and J by 0 bases, with 4 bases between them. The CDR3 runs 13 residues. CDR3 protein: CASSLASSYEQYF. As DNA, the CDR3 is TGTGCCAGCAGCTTGGCTAGCTCCTACGAGCAGTACTTC.

The chain combines TRBV6-1 with TRBJ1-3; no clear D gene. The CDR3 contains 15 residues. V was pared by 1 base and J by 3 bases, with 10 bases between. Germline V gene sequence: CDR1 MNHNS, CDR2 SASEGT. The CDR3 here is CASSEGARGGNTIYF. For the CDR3, the DNA is TGTGCCAGCAGTGAAGGCGCCCGGGGTGGAAACACCATATATTTT.

V and J are TRBV5-6 and TRBJ2-5; a weak D match, TRBD1 (6 bases). Per the germline V gene, CDR1 is SGHDT and CDR2 is YYEEEE. V gave up 1 base and J gave up 5 bases, with 15 bases separating them. The CDR3 consists of 15 residues. For the CDR3, the DNA is TGTGCCAGCAGCTTGTTACAGGGTGGTTACGAGACCCAGTACTTC. Its translation is CASSLLQGGYETQYF.

The chain has TRBV30 and TRBJ1-1; D is uncertain. Germline V gives CDR1 GTSNPN, CDR2 SVGIG (reference sequence). The V end was cut by 3 bases, the J end by 5 bases, with 13 bases between. The CDR3 loop spans 13 amino acids. CDR3 sequence reads: CAWRPVAVTEAFF. CDR3 bases: TGTGCCTGGAGACCCGTGGCAGTAACTGAAGCTTTCTTT.

Regarding this clone: At the DNA level, this CDR3 is encoded by other sequences in the same sample as well. The gene calls are TRBV20-1 and TRBJ1-2; a possible D gene is TRBD1 (5 bases). The V end was cut by 0 bases, the J end by 8 bases, with 7 bases between. The CDR3 is made up of 11 amino acids. The germline V gene encodes CDR1 DFQATT and CDR2 SNEGSKA (reference sequence). CDR3 coding DNA: TGCAGTGCTAGAGAGGGGGGGGGCTACACCTTC. It specifies CSAREGGGYTF.

The CDR3 DNA is TGTGCCAGCAGTTTCGGGACAACCTATAGCAATCAGCCCCAGCATTTT. Protein: CASSFGTTYSNQPQHF. The chain is built from TRBV28 and TRBJ1-5; TRBD1 is a possible D gene (6 bases). V was shortened by 3 bases and J by 0 bases, with 12 bases between the two germline ends. This CDR3 has 16 amino acids. Per the germline V gene, CDR1 is MDHEN and CDR2 is SYDVKM. Based on the CDR3 plus reference TRBV28 and TRBJ1-5, the full variable domain is DVKVTQSSRYLVKRTGEKVFLECVQDMDHENMFWYRQDPGLGLRLIYFSYDVKMKEKGDIPEGYSVSREKKERFSLILESASTNQTSMYLCASSFGTTYSNQPQHFGDGTRLSIL.

This chain joins TRBV4-1 and TRBJ1-4; D perhaps matches TRBD1 (5 bases). Germline assignment: CDR1 MGHRA and CDR2 YSYEKL. V dropped 1 base and J dropped 14 bases, with 14 bases sitting between them. This CDR3 has 13 residues. CDR3 region: CASSQVWNGALFF. The CDR3 DNA sequence: TGCGCCAGCAGCCAAGTTTGGAACGGGGCGCTGTTTTTT.